This T cell receptor beta chain is from a study of blood T cell repertoires in COVID-19 (dated by TCRdb to 2018 to 2021). Some background on the complete study: Samples from collaborators originated in the United States, Italy and Spain and spanned both the acute and convalescent phases of COVID-19. A de-identified subject ID, COVID-19 status, age in years and sex were almost always included in the sample metadata. Deeply sampled blood TCRbeta repertoires from subjects exposed to, actively infected with, or recovered from COVID-19 were included in the dataset. The repertoires were released in a freely available public database intended as a resource for research on the immune response to SARS-CoV-2. The samples were drawn from the first 160 participants of the ongoing ImmuneRACE study and from some 1,300 subjects provided by 6 global collaborators. HLA class I and class II types, where available, came from metadata supplied by the sample provider rather than from assay-based typing. The prospective study material was composed of cDNA or gDNA derived from T cells, B-cell-depleted T cells, or PBMCs.

As concerns this clone: The clone's antigen remains unknown. Per-nucleotide qualities are absent, and no much larger clonotype sits a single base away.

Whole blood was collected in K2EDTA tubes by collaborating institutions according to the institutions' own protocols. For TCRbeta analysis, collaborators shipped samples in one of three forms: frozen whole blood, isolated PBMCs, or DNA extracted from either of those sample types. Measured from the cysteine to the phenylalanine, the CDR3 is 19 residues long. Here the CDR3 DNA is all that survives: 57 bases in frame from base 1. CDR1 and CDR2 were assigned from the germline V gene (reference sequence) as LNHDA and SQIVND. Germline trimming amounts to 3 bases on V and 1 base on J, with 12 as the count of junction bases outside the gene matches. TCRbeta CDR3 regions were amplified from genomic DNA by means of the immunoSEQ Assay, a bias-controlled multiplex PCR. In the original analysis: Nucleated cell counts per sample were estimated from amplification of reference gene primers within the assay. To quantify the absolute abundance of each unique TCRbeta CDR3 rearrangement, sequence reads were collapsed and filtered. For each sample, productive Simpson clonality was calculated by taking the square root of Simpson's diversity index across productive rearrangements. TCRdb mirrors the immuneACCESS table, restricted to in-frame sequences. Some clones are absent from its copies; in checked studies, under half trace to an unresolved V gene, and the reason for the others is unknown. Clone size and the V and J calls come from that table; the DNA yielded D and trimming. This sample lists approximately 350,000 clones; about 89% were detected once. The ten largest clones add up to roughly 1.2% of the sample.

Study-wide findings and limitations: The quantity of clinical and demographic metadata differed by source and by participant and was supplied without curation.

Sequenced: peripheral blood. The chain uses TRBV19 and TRBJ2-3; TRBD2 fits 11 bases in the junction. The TCR comes from a man between 40 and 49 years old with acute or convalescent COVID-19. The DNA reads TGTGCCAGTAGTATGGAACTAGCGGGAGTACTCCGAGGCACAGATACGCAGTATTTT. This sequence encodes CASSMELAGVLRGTDTQYF.